Following are 32 T cell receptor beta chains from one sample sequenced in a study of blood T cells in healthy people across ages. Primers used in a second PCR of about 7 to 11 cycles were a sample-barcoded 5' primer and a J-beta primer mix. TCRdb redid the calling of the 5' RACE reads with MiXCR, one entry per CDR3 protein. The sample holds some 1,800,000 distinct CDR3 sequences, roughly two fifths seen once. The sequenced material came from blood. The receptor source for this set is a human donor in good health.

Regarding this clonotype: One junction end disagrees with the germline gene, perhaps due to a read error. This sequence joins TRBV20-1 and TRBJ1-1; D gene uncertain. The CDR3 is made up of 14 amino acids. CDR1 is DFQATT and CDR2 is SNEGSKA in the germline V gene (reference sequence). The CDR3 DNA is TGCGGTGCTACGTTATTAGTTACGAACACTGAAGCTTTCTTT. Translating gives CGATLLVTNTEAFF.

This sequence joins TRBV20-1 and TRBJ2-3; D unresolved. V was shortened by 1 base and J by 4 bases, with 15 bases between the two germline ends. The CDR3 sequence is 15 residues long. Germline V gene data show CDR1 as DFQATT and CDR2 as SNEGSKA (reference sequence). The CDR3 is CSARGIGTFPDTQYF. CDR3 coding DNA: TGCAGTGCTAGAGGAATCGGAACCTTCCCAGATACGCAGTATTTT.

The V and J genes are TRBV6-6 and TRBJ2-7; D is unclear. This CDR3 region has 13 residues. Trimming pared 2 bases from V and 3 bases from J, leaving 8 bases between. Germline V gene lookup returns CDR1 MNHNY and CDR2 SVGAGI (reference sequence). The CDR3 is CASSYEFYYEQYF. In nucleotides, the CDR3 is TGTGCCAGCAGTTACGAATTTTACTACGAGCAGTACTTC.

V gene TRBV7-3 combines with J gene TRBJ1-6, with TRBD1 identical over 8 bases. J was trimmed by 8 bases and V by 0 bases; bases with no gene match: 3. Per the germline V gene, CDR1 is SGHTA and CDR2 is FQGTGA. The CDR3 is made up of 15 amino acids. CDR3: CASSLTGQVDSPLHF. As DNA, the CDR3 is TGTGCCAGCAGCTTAACGGGACAGGTAGATTCACCCCTCCACTTT.

The gene calls are TRBV7-8 and TRBJ2-4, with D unclear. With the DNA end fitting TRBJ2-5 better, the J assignment may be wrong. The CDR3 is 12 residues long. In germline, CDR1 is SGHVS, CDR2 FQNEAQ. CDR3 loop: CAIGNPKGTQYF. Written as DNA, the CDR3 is TGTGCCATTGGGAACCCCAAAGGGACCCAGTACTTC.

This clonotype showed up just a few times. The chain is built from TRBV20-1 and TRBJ2-3; D gene uncertain. This CDR3 contains 14 residues. Germline V lookup: CDR1 DFQATT, CDR2 SNEGSKA (reference sequence). Trimming took 5 bases from V and 2 from J, leaving 14 bases between them. The CDR3 sequence: CSARHRRFTDTQYF. DNA of the CDR3: TGCAGTGCTCGTCACCGTAGATTCACAGATACGCAGTATTTT.

The chain carries TRBV15 and TRBJ2-3; 8 positions match TRBD2. V shed 0 bases, J shed 6 bases, and the junction held 8 bases outside the gene matches. The CDR3 has 16 residues. Germline assignment: CDR1 LNHNV and CDR2 YYDKDF (reference sequence). The CDR3 reads CATSRDPGLGFDTQYF. DNA for the CDR3: TGTGCCACCAGCAGAGACCCGGGACTAGGGTTCGATACGCAGTATTTT.

CDR3 protein: CASSLTQGLFSGANVLTF. The CDR3 DNA is TGTGCCAGCAGCCTGACCCAGGGTCTCTTCTCTGGGGCCAACGTCCTGACTTTC. The genes are TRBV12-3 or TRBV12-4 and TRBJ2-6; maybe TRBD1 (5 bases). V gave up 6 bases and J gave up 0 bases, with 18 bases separating them. The CDR3 has 18 residues.

As to this clonotype: Possible read error: a much larger clone is one base away. V and J are TRBV20-1 and TRBJ2-4, with a weak D call TRBD1 (6 bases). Per germline, CDR1 DFQATT and CDR2 SNEGSKA (reference sequence). V shed 5 bases and J shed 13 bases, with 24 bases lying between them. This CDR3 is built from 14 residues. The CDR3 loop reads CSALQGISYNEQYF. The CDR3 coding sequence is TGCAGTGCTTTACAGGGTATCTCCTACAATGAGCAGTACTTC.

V is TRBV5-5 and J is TRBJ2-7; a possible D gene is TRBD2 (6 bases). V was trimmed by 4 bases and J by 0 bases, leaving 26 bases between them. Germline loops: CDR1 SGHKS, CDR2 YYEKEE (reference sequence). This CDR3 is built from 19 residues. The CDR3 DNA sequence: TGTGCCAGCAGCCCCCGCGGGTGGAGGGGAAACACTTACTCCTACGAGCAGTACTTC. Protein product: CASSPRGWRGNTYSYEQYF.

The V and J genes are TRBV4-2 and TRBJ2-7; 8 bases line up with TRBD2. From germline, CDR1 is LGHNA and CDR2 YNFKEQ. With V trimmed by 5 bases and J by 3 bases, 9 bases remained unmatched. This CDR3 has 15 amino acids. The CDR3 loop is CASSDRAGGLYEQYF. As DNA, the CDR3 is TGTGCCAGCAGCGACCGGGCGGGGGGACTCTACGAGCAGTACTTC.

Turning to this clonotype: A much more abundant neighbour one base away suggests this may be a read error. DNA for the CDR3: TGTGCCAGCAGTTGGAGGGGCTCGACCTACGAGCAGTACTTC. It yields the protein CASSWRGSTYEQYF. The chain couples TRBV27 to TRBJ2-5, with a possible D match to TRBD2 (6 bases). The DNA end lines up better with TRBJ2-7; the J call may be wrong. Germline lookup yields CDR1 MNHEY and CDR2 SMNVEV (reference sequence). This CDR3 spans 14 amino acids.

This clonotype is a singleton in its sample. The chain uses TRBV10-3 and TRBJ2-1; 10 nucleotides line up with TRBD2. V shed 5 bases, J shed 7 bases, and the junction held 2 bases outside the gene matches. This CDR3 is built from 13 residues. Germline V gene sequence: CDR1 ENHRY, CDR2 SYGVKD. DNA for the CDR3: TGTGCCATCAGTTCGACTAGCGGGAATGAGCAGTTCTTC. Encoded protein: CAISSTSGNEQFF.

The chain has TRBV4-3 and TRBJ1-1; 7 positions agree with TRBD1. The CDR3 is 17 residues long. The J segment lost 5 bases and the V segment lost 0 bases, leaving 12 bases of the junction unmatched. Germline V gene sequence: CDR1 LGHNA, CDR2 YSLEER. CDR3 protein: CASSQEDWRQGGTEAFF. CDR3 DNA: TGCGCCAGCAGCCAAGAGGATTGGCGACAGGGAGGGACTGAAGCTTTCTTT.

This chain connects TRBV29-1 to TRBJ1-2; the D gene is possibly TRBD1 (6 bases). V gave up 7 bases and J gave up 6 bases, with 15 bases separating them. CDR1 SQVTM and CDR2 ANQGSEA come from the germline V gene. This CDR3 has 12 amino acids. The CDR3: CSADRRRNGYTF. CDR3 nucleotides: TGCAGCGCCGACAGGAGGAGAAATGGCTACACCTTC.

This clonotype occurred once. The chain joins TRBV5-1 to TRBJ2-5; TRBD1 agrees at 8 bases. The CDR3 loop spans 15 amino acids. Trimming took 3 bases from V and 11 from J; bases not matched to a gene: 15. Germline lookup yields CDR1 SGHRS and CDR2 YFSETQ. CDR3 sequence reads: CASSSSGQGPREQYF. The DNA for the CDR3 is TGCGCCAGCAGCTCCTCCGGACAGGGCCCTAGGGAGCAGTACTTC.

J is TRBJ2-7 and V is TRBV29-1; D is undetermined. Trimming left V 1 base short and J 0 bases short, with 13 bases between. The CDR3 is 15 amino acids. Germline values: CDR1 SQVTM, CDR2 ANQGSEA. The CDR3 sequence is CSVEAGYTHSYEQYF. The CDR3 coding sequence is TGCAGCGTTGAAGCGGGCTACACTCACTCCTACGAGCAGTACTTC.

This clonotype was observed a handful of times. V gene TRBV12-3 or TRBV12-4 combines with J gene TRBJ2-7; 10 bases agree with TRBD1. V was clipped by 6 bases and J by 3 bases; unmatched bases: 11. CDR3 length equals 16 residues. The CDR3 loop reads CASSPTPGQGSYEQYF. The CDR3 nucleotides read TGTGCCAGCAGCCCTACGCCGGGACAGGGGAGCTACGAGCAGTACTTC.

V gene TRBV15 combines with J gene TRBJ1-3; TRBD1 might be the D (5 bases). The V gene lost 0 bases and the J gene lost 1 base, with 10 bases spanning the gap. The CDR3 length is 16 residues. CDR1 and CDR2 (germline): LNHNV, YYDKDF (reference sequence). Here the CDR3 reads CATSRDAAGSGNTIYF. DNA of the CDR3: TGTGCCACCAGCAGAGATGCCGCAGGGTCTGGAAACACCATATATTTT.

The chain carries TRBV10-2 and TRBJ2-1, with D hard to call. In germline, CDR1 is WSHSY, CDR2 SAAADI. Trimming cost V 0 bases and J 6 bases, with 18 bases left between them. The CDR3 has 17 residues. The CDR3 DNA reads TGCGCCAGCAGTGAGTCGTGGCGGCCACTAACCTCCAATGAGCAGTTCTTC. Protein sequence: CASSESWRPLTSNEQFF.

This clonotype was detected a few times. The chain couples TRBV6-1 to TRBJ1-5, with D possibly TRBD1 on 5 matching bases. The CDR3 is made up of 14 amino acids. V was shortened by 2 bases and J by 4 bases, with 9 bases between the two germline ends. Germline V gene data show CDR1 as MNHNS and CDR2 as SASEGT. This chain's CDR3 is CASSENRRNQPQHF. The CDR3 DNA follows: TGTGCCAGCAGTGAAAACAGGAGGAATCAGCCCCAGCATTTT.

This chain connects TRBV29-1 to TRBJ1-3, with no clear D. This CDR3 has 12 residues. The V and J ends lost 4 bases and 4 bases respectively, with 8 bases between them. Per germline, CDR1 SQVTM and CDR2 ANQGSEA. The chain's CDR3 is CSVAGFGNTIYF. DNA of the CDR3: TGCAGCGTTGCCGGGTTCGGAAACACCATATATTTT. Looking up the rest from reference TRBV29-1 and TRBJ1-3 gives the full variable domain: SAVISQKPSRDICQRGTSLTIQCQVDSQVTMMFWYRQQPGQSLTLIATANQGSEATYESGFVIDKFPISRPNLTFSTLTVSNMSPEDSSIYLCSVAGFGNTIYFGEGSWLTVV.

This clonotype has more than one count but fewer than ten. The rearrangement joins TRBV5-1 to TRBJ2-3, with 7 bases fitting TRBD1. V lost 4 bases, J lost 3 bases, and 11 bases stayed unmatched. CDR3 length: 16 residues. Germline V lookup: CDR1 SGHRS, CDR2 YFSETQ. Here the CDR3 reads CASSGTTGSGTDTQYF. The CDR3 region has the DNA TGCGCCAGCAGCGGGACGACAGGGTCGGGTACAGATACGCAGTATTTT.

In this sample, this clonotype turned up many times. The gene calls are TRBV6-6 and TRBJ2-7, with D possibly TRBD1 on 7 matching bases. Germline V gene sequence: CDR1 MNHNY, CDR2 SVGAGI (reference sequence). V lost 4 bases, J lost 2 bases, and 12 bases lay in between. This CDR3 contains 14 residues. DNA for the CDR3: TGTGCCAGCAGTTCCGCGGGACAGCCCTACGAGCAGTACTTC. Amino acid sequence: CASSSAGQPYEQYF.

The table lists this clonotype with a few counts. V gene TRBV29-1 combines with J gene TRBJ2-7; D perhaps matches TRBD2 (6 bases). The CDR3 has 13 amino acids. Germline CDR1 reads SQVTM; CDR2 reads ANQGSEA. V dropped 6 bases and J dropped 7 bases, with 19 bases sitting between them. CDR3 amino acids: CSVLSLGLREQYF. The CDR3 DNA reads as TGCAGCGTCCTTTCCCTGGGACTCCGAGAGCAGTACTTC.

About this clonotype: The junction departs from germline at one end; a sequencing error may be responsible. This chain joins TRBV12-3 or TRBV12-4 and TRBJ2-6, with 8 bases identical to TRBD1. CDR3 length equals 17 residues. CDR3 bases: TGTGCCAGCAGCCCGGGACAGGAACACTCTGGGGCCAACGTCCTGACGTTC. Residues: CASSPGQEHSGANVLTF.

This clonotype came up once. One junction end does not reproduce the germline sequence, and a read error may be involved. The CDR3 sequence: CSVTVNTRELFF. The CDR3 DNA follows: TGCAGCGTTACAGTTAACACCAGGGAGCTGTTTTTT. The chain recombines TRBV29-1 with TRBJ2-2; D is unresolved. The CDR3 is made up of 12 amino acids. The germline gives CDR1 SQVTM, CDR2 ANQGSEA.

In DNA, the CDR3 is TGTGCCAGCAGTTACAGGGGGCATCAGCCCCAGCATTTT. Encoded protein: CASSYRGHQPQHF. J is TRBJ1-5 and V is TRBV6-5; 7 positions agree with TRBD1. With 2 bases clipped from V and 5 bases from J, the junction kept 0 bases outside the gene matches. Germline-derived CDR1 and CDR2 are MNHEY and SVGAGI. The CDR3 sequence is 13 residues long.

This clonotype has only a few counts. The chain carries TRBV20-1 and TRBJ1-2, with 8 positions matching TRBD1. Trimming removed 6 bases from V and 3 bases from J; junction bases left unmatched: 9. CDR1 is DFQATT and CDR2 is SNEGSKA in the germline V gene (reference sequence). The length of the CDR3 is 14 residues. In nucleotides, the CDR3 is TGCAGTGCCGTACCACAGGACAGGGACTATGGCTACACCTTC. It codes for CSAVPQDRDYGYTF.

Comments on this clonotype: Its ends do not fully match the called genes, so a read error is possible. DNA of the CDR3: TGTGTCAGCTCCCGGAGGGTGGGTGAGCAGTTCTTC. This sequence encodes CVSSRRVGEQFF. The chain combines TRBV18 with TRBJ2-1, with D possibly being TRBD2 (6 bases). The CDR3 runs to 12 residues. Germline V gives CDR1 KGHSH, CDR2 LQKENI.

This clonotype was seen only a few times. The V and J genes are TRBV6-6 and TRBJ2-1; D is uncertain. Trimming removed 6 bases from V and 8 bases from J, with 14 bases in between. The CDR3 is 13 residues long. Germline assignment: CDR1 MNHNY and CDR2 SVGAGI (reference sequence). Here the CDR3 DNA reads TGTGCCAGCAGAAACGCCCAGATCGATGAGCAGTTCTTC. It translates to CASRNAQIDEQFF.

The CDR3 is CSARLSGVKNTEAFF. The DNA of the CDR3 is TGCAGTGCTAGACTCTCAGGGGTCAAGAACACTGAAGCTTTCTTT. J is TRBJ1-1 and V is TRBV20-1, with D possibly being TRBD1 (6 bases). CDR3 length equals 15 residues. Germline V CDR1 and CDR2: DFQATT, SNEGSKA (reference sequence). V was clipped by 2 bases and J by 1 base, with 14 bases between them.